This T cell receptor (beta chain) comes out of a study of blood T cell repertoires in COVID-19. Study-wide context: PBMCs, B-cell-depleted T cells, or T cells were the source of the cDNA or gDNA that made up the material.

Sequenced by immunoSEQ multiplex PCR; TCRdb stores in-frame clones only, minus some. The sample lists about 110,000 clones, about three quarters occurring once. The germline gives CDR1 MDHEN, CDR2 SYDVKM. Trimming left V 0 bases short and J 7 bases short, with 9 bases between. CDR3 length: 13 residues. By sample fraction, this clone is medium-sized. This clonotype was obtained from a man aged 80 or over with acute or convalescent COVID-19. Input material: peripheral blood. The rearrangement uses TRBV28 and TRBJ1-2, with a weak D call TRBD1 (6 bases). CDR3 residues: CASSLWGARGYTF. The CDR3 region has the DNA TGTGCCAGCAGTTTATGGGGGGCGCGTGGCTACACCTTC.